This paragraph covers one TCR beta chain sequence. Amplified regions were TCR beta CDR3 sequences from RNA transcripts. With the HTBI primer set, the TCR CDR3 went through a first round of RT-PCR. TCRdb re-analysed the multiplex PCR reads in MiXCR, keeping a single row per CDR3 protein. The table has hundreds of thousands of distinct CDR3 sequences, 22% seen once; the top ten hold roughly 49%. The record originates from a study of T cells in Graves' hyperthyroidism and ophthalmopathy. Per germline, CDR1 MNHEY and CDR2 SVGEGT. Trimming stripped 5 bases from V and 4 bases from J, with 15 bases between. This CDR3 has 15 residues.

The source material was blood. The origin of this receptor is a woman aged 70-85 years with Graves' ophthalmopathy. V usage is TRBV6-2 or TRBV6-3 and J usage is TRBJ2-1; D possibly corresponds to TRBD2 (7 bases). CDR3 nucleotide sequence: TGTGCCAGCAGTCAAAGGGGGGGGGTATACAATGAGCAGTTCTTC. Encoded protein: CASSQRGGVYNEQFF.